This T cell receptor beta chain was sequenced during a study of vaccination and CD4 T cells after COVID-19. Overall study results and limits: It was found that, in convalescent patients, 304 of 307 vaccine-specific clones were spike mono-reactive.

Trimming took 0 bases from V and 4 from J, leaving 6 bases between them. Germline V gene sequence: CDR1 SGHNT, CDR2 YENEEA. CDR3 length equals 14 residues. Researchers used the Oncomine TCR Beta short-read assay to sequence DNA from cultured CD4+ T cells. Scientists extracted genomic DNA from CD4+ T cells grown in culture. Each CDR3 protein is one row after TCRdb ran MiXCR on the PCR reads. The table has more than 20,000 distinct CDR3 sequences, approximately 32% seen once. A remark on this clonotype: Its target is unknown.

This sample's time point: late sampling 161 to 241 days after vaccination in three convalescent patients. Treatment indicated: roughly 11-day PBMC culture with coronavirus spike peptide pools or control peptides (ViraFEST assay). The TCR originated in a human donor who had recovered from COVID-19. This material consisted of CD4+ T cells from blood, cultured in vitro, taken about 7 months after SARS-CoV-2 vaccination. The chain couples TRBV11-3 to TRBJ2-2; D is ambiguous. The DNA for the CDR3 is TGTGCCAGCAGCTTAGATCCGGCCACCGGGGAGCTGTTTTTT. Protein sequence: CASSLDPATGELFF.